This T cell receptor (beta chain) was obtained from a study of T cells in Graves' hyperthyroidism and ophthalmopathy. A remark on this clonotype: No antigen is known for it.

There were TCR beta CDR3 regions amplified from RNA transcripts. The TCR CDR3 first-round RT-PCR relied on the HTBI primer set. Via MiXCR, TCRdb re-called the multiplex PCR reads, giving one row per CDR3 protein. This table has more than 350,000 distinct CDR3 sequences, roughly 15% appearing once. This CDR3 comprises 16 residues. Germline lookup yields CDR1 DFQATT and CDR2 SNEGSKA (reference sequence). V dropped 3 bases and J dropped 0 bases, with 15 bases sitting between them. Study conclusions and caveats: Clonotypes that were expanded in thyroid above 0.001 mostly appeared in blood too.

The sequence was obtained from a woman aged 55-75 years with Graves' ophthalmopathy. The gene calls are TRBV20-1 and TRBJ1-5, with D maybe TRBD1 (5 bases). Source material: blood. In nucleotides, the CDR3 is TGCAGTGCTAGGGGCAGGGTCCAGGTTAGCAATCAGCCCCAGCATTTT. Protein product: CSARGRVQVSNQPQHF.